What follows are 19 T cell receptor beta chains derived from one specimen sequenced in a study of blood T cell repertoires in COVID-19. Assay: immunoSEQ multiplex PCR; the TCRdb copy retains only in-frame clones and omits some. Of roughly 200,000 clones in the sample, more than 80% were seen once. The sample comprised peripheral blood. The receptors here all came from a woman in her 40s with COVID-19, enrolled during active disease.

J is TRBJ1-2 and V is TRBV29-1, with D unresolved. Trimming took off 6 bases at V and 4 bases at J, with 15 bases between the two ends. The length of the CDR3 is 13 residues. Germline CDR1 and CDR2: SQVTM and ANQGSEA. This chain's CDR3 is CSVPGEGAYGYTF. The CDR3 DNA is TGCAGCGTCCCCGGGGAAGGAGCCTATGGCTACACCTTC.

The rearrangement uses TRBV7-6 and TRBJ2-1, with D possibly TRBD2 on 6 matching bases. The CDR3 extends over 14 amino acids. V gave up 1 base and J gave up 4 bases, with 8 bases separating them. Germline values: CDR1 SGHVS, CDR2 FNYEAQ. In DNA form, the CDR3 reads TGTGCCAGCAGCTTAGGCGGGGATTACAATGAGCAGTTCTTC. This encodes CASSLGGDYNEQFF.

The chain joins TRBV2 to TRBJ1-2; tentatively, D is TRBD1 (5 bases). Trimming removed 11 bases at V and 8 bases at J, with 18 bases between. CDR3 size: 12 residues. Germline CDR1 and CDR2: SNHLY and FYNNEI. CDR3 bases: TGTGCCCTATTACAGGCCTCTGGGGGCTACACCTTC. Its translation: CALLQASGGYTF. Full variable domain (rest looked up from reference TRBV2 and TRBJ1-2): EPEVTQTPSHQVTQMGQEVILRCVPISNHLYFYWYRQILGQKVEFLVSFYNNEISEKSEIFDDQFSVERPDGSNFTLKIRSTKLEDSAMYFCALLQASGGYTFGSGTRLTVV.

V and J are TRBV7-9 and TRBJ1-2; the D is unclear. The V gene lost 1 base and the J gene lost 3 bases, with 6 bases spanning the gap. Germline CDR1 reads SEHNR; CDR2 reads FQNEAQ (reference sequence). The CDR3 consists of 13 residues. The CDR3 loop is CASSLELHYGYTF. DNA for the CDR3: TGTGCCAGCAGCTTAGAACTACACTATGGCTACACCTTC.

The chain employs TRBV4-2 and TRBJ1-1; no firm D call. There are 14 residues in the CDR3. Deletions cut 6 bases from V and 3 bases from J, with 14 bases between. Germline loops: CDR1 LGHNA, CDR2 YNFKEQ. CDR3 in amino acids: CASSSGSGHTEAFF. CDR3 bases: TGTGCCAGCAGTTCCGGTAGCGGGCACACTGAAGCTTTCTTT.

J is TRBJ1-2 and V is TRBV19; D is unresolved. Deletions cut 5 bases from V and 4 bases from J, with 8 bases between. Germline V CDR1 and CDR2: LNHDA, SQIVND (reference sequence). This CDR3 has 12 residues. The CDR3 loop is CASSVASYGYTF. CDR3 DNA: TGTGCCAGTAGTGTGGCTTCCTATGGCTACACCTTC.

This chain joins TRBV19 and TRBJ1-5; D uncertain. V was shortened by 6 bases and J by 4 bases, with 10 bases between the two germline ends. The V gene's germline CDR1 is LNHDA and CDR2 SQIVND (reference sequence). The CDR3 totals 13 residues. DNA of the CDR3: TGTGCCAGTAGGTCAGGAGGGAATCAGCCCCAGCATTTT. Its translation: CASRSGGNQPQHF.

The genes are TRBV6-6 and TRBJ1-6; D ambiguous. V was shortened by 5 bases and J by 1 base, with 21 bases between the two germline ends. Per the germline V gene, CDR1 is MNHNY and CDR2 is SVGAGI (reference sequence). The CDR3 totals 19 residues. In DNA, the CDR3 is TGTGCCAGCAGTCGAACCCTTCGCGGGGAAGAATCCTATAATTCACCCCTCCACTTT. It is translated as CASSRTLRGEESYNSPLHF.

The chain's CDR3 is CASSQGRDSPLHF. CDR3 DNA: TGTGCCAGCAGCCAGGGGAGGGATTCACCCCTCCACTTT. The V call is TRBV3-1 (or the pseudogene TRBV3-2), the J call TRBJ1-6; D call uncertain. The CDR3 sequence is 13 residues long. The germline gives CDR1 LGHDT, CDR2 YNNKEL (reference sequence). V lost 3 bases to trimming and J lost 8 bases, with 8 bases between them.

The chain carries TRBV4-2 and TRBJ1-5, with TRBD1 matching 7 bases. Losses at the gene ends were 0 bases for V and 2 bases for J; bases not matched to a gene: 10. This CDR3 spans 18 amino acids. The germline V gene encodes CDR1 LGHNA and CDR2 YNFKEQ. The CDR3 nucleotides are TGTGCCAGCAGCCAAGATCCAGGGGGAGCGGGGGGCAATCAGCCCCAGCATTTT. Residues: CASSQDPGGAGGNQPQHF.

The rearrangement joins TRBV11-2 to TRBJ2-1, with 7 bases that match TRBD2. Germline values: CDR1 SGHAT, CDR2 FQNNGV. V lost 3 bases to trimming and J lost 7 bases; unmatched junction nucleotides: 12. The CDR3 has 16 amino acids. The CDR3 sequence is CASSFKAGDSSNEQFF. CDR3 in DNA: TGTGCCAGCAGCTTTAAGGCGGGGGATTCTTCTAATGAGCAGTTCTTC.

The chain uses TRBV20-1 and TRBJ2-7; 7 bases fit TRBD2. Germline CDR1 is DFQATT and CDR2 is SNEGSKA (reference sequence). Unmatched junction bases numbered 14, after V lost 3 bases and J lost 0 bases. This CDR3 is built from 17 residues. This CDR3 is CSASTPPGSSGSYEQYF. The CDR3 DNA is TGCAGTGCTAGTACGCCGCCGGGGTCTAGCGGCTCCTACGAGCAGTACTTC.

J is TRBJ1-3 and V is TRBV15; D remains unclear. The CDR3 length is 15 residues. The V gene lost 1 base and the J gene lost 0 bases, with 7 bases spanning the gap. Germline assignment: CDR1 LNHNV and CDR2 YYDKDF (reference sequence). CDR3: CATSRGTRSGNTIYF. The CDR3 nucleotides read TGTGCCACCAGCAGAGGTACACGCTCTGGAAACACCATATATTTT.

The V call is TRBV12-3 or TRBV12-4, the J call TRBJ1-1; TRBD1 matches at 8 bases. The trim removed 6 bases at V and 11 bases at J, leaving 11 bases unmatched. This CDR3 comprises 13 residues. The CDR3 DNA sequence: TGTGCCAGCAGCCGAGGACAGGGAAGGAGGGCTTTCTTT. This sequence encodes CASSRGQGRRAFF.

This chain joins TRBV12-3 or TRBV12-4 and TRBJ2-1, with a possible D match to TRBD2 (5 bases). V was cut by 6 bases and J by 10 bases, with 10 bases left in between. This CDR3 is built from 11 residues. In nucleotides, the CDR3 is TGTGCCAGCAGCCGGGGAAAGGAGCAGTTCTTC. Translated: CASSRGKEQFF.

The chain has TRBV11-3 and TRBJ2-5, with D possibly TRBD1 on 5 matching bases. This CDR3 has 15 amino acids. From germline, CDR1 is SGHNT and CDR2 YENEEA. Trimming removed 1 base at V and 4 bases at J, with 13 bases between. The CDR3 here is CASSLGGRDGETQYF. The CDR3 nucleotides read TGTGCCAGCAGCTTAGGAGGCAGGGATGGAGAGACCCAGTACTTC.

This chain uses TRBV5-4 with TRBJ2-3, with TRBD2 matching over 8 bases. The germline CDR1 and CDR2 sequences are SGHNT and YYREEE (reference sequence). The junction had 11 bases not matched to a gene; V was cut back by 4 bases and J by 1 base. This CDR3 has 17 residues. CDR3 sequence reads: CASSGTRRGSGTDTQYF. The CDR3 DNA sequence: TGTGCCAGCAGCGGGACTAGAAGAGGGTCGGGCACAGATACGCAGTATTTT.

The rearrangement uses TRBV28 and TRBJ1-2; D is perhaps TRBD1 (5 bases). Trimming pared 4 bases from V and 4 bases from J, leaving 16 bases between. Germline-derived CDR1 and CDR2 are MDHEN and SYDVKM. The CDR3 has 15 amino acids. DNA for the CDR3: TGTGCCAGCAGTTCTAGGTGGGGCGCGCCCTATGGCTACACCTTC. Amino acids: CASSSRWGAPYGYTF.

In DNA form, the CDR3 reads TGTGCCAGCAGTGAAGGGCAGGGGCAGTGGTATGGCTACACCTTC. Protein sequence: CASSEGQGQWYGYTF. The rearrangement uses TRBV6-1 and TRBJ1-2; D is perhaps TRBD1 (6 bases). The germline gives CDR1 MNHNS, CDR2 SASEGT. The CDR3 contains 15 residues. Trimming shortened V by 1 base and J by 5 bases, and 14 bases separated the two germline ends.